This T cell receptor (beta chain) was profiled in a study of T cell responses to AZD1222 COVID-19 vaccine. TCRdb's table, derived via immunoSEQ multiplex PCR, lists solely in-frame clones and lacks some. The repertoire holds about 60,000 clones, with approximately 80% as singletons. The germline V gene encodes CDR1 SNHLY and CDR2 FYNNEI. Unmatched junction bases numbered 2, after V lost 4 bases and J lost 5 bases. The length of the CDR3 is 14 residues. In its sample, this clone was seen a few times. The chain is built from TRBV2 and TRBJ1-5, with TRBD1 matching over 10 bases. This receptor was identified in an adult in good health. The specimen comprised peripheral blood, sampled on day 0 of AZD1222 vaccination. DNA of the CDR3: TGTGCCAGCAGTGGGACAGGGGGAGATCAGCCCCAGCATTTT. Protein: CASSGTGGDQPQHF. Full variable domain (rest looked up from reference TRBV2 and TRBJ1-5): EPEVTQTPSHQVTQMGQEVILRCVPISNHLYFYWYRQILGQKVEFLVSFYNNEISEKSEIFDDQFSVERPDGSNFTLKIRSTKLEDSAMYFCASSGTGGDQPQHFGDGTRLSIL.